The source of this T cell receptor (beta chain) is a study of blood T cell repertoires in COVID-19 (dated by TCRdb to the early 2020s). A note on the overall study: Samples from collaborators originated in the United States, Italy and Spain and spanned both the acute and convalescent phases of COVID-19. Where available, HLA class I and class II types were obtained from metadata supplied by the sample provider rather than from assay-based typing. Subjects who had been exposed to COVID-19, were actively infected with it, or had recovered from it provided the deeply sampled blood TCRbeta repertoires that made up the dataset. The repertoires were released in a freely available public database meant as a resource for research on the immune response to SARS-CoV-2. The material from the prospective study consisted of cDNA or gDNA derived from T cells, B-cell-depleted T cells, or PBMCs. The samples were drawn from two sources: the first 160 participants of the ongoing ImmuneRACE study, and 1,200 or so subjects contributed by 6 global collaborators. The sample metadata nearly always contained a de-identified subject ID, COVID-19 status, age in years and sex. The paper as a whole reports these results and caveats: The quantity of clinical and demographic metadata differed by source and by participant and was supplied without curation.

Including the terminal cysteine and phenylalanine, the CDR3 comprises 15 residues. Only the CDR3 portion is preserved as DNA: 45 bases, with reading frame beginning at the first base. After removal of 1 base from V and 5 bases from J, the junction retains 5 bases not matched to a gene. According to the germline V gene, CDR1 reads SGHRS and CDR2 reads YFSETQ. TCRbeta CDR3 regions were amplified from genomic DNA by means of the immunoSEQ Assay, a bias-controlled multiplex PCR. The published analysis was carried out like this. Nucleated cell counts per sample were estimated from amplification of reference gene primers within the assay. Sequence reads were collapsed and filtered to measure the absolute abundance of every unique TCRbeta CDR3 rearrangement. For each sample, productive Simpson clonality was calculated as the square root of Simpson's diversity index over productive rearrangements. Sourced from immuneACCESS, this table was stored by TCRdb with only in-frame sequences that have V and J called. A share of the clones is absent; for the studies checked, an unresolved V gene accounts for under half, and the remainder has no known explanation. V and J calls and clone size are those listed in that table; D and trimming were worked out from the DNA. This sample holds around 78,000 clones; roughly 85% were observed only once. The top ten constitute roughly 46% of the sample.

As for this clone: What antigen it recognizes has not been identified. No clone much larger than this one lies a single base away; base qualities are absent.

Collaborating institutions collected whole blood in K2EDTA tubes following their own protocols. Collaborator samples were shipped for TCRbeta analysis as frozen whole blood, isolated PBMCs, or DNA extracted from either sample type. The V and J genes are TRBV5-1 and TRBJ2-1, and TRBD2 aligns with 8 junction nucleotides. The TCR originated in a human donor in a cohort sampled during active COVID-19. What was sequenced was peripheral blood. The CDR3 corresponds to CASSLYGGGNNEQFF. The DNA sequence follows: TGCGCCAGCAGCTTGTATGGCGGGGGGAACAATGAGCAGTTCTTC.